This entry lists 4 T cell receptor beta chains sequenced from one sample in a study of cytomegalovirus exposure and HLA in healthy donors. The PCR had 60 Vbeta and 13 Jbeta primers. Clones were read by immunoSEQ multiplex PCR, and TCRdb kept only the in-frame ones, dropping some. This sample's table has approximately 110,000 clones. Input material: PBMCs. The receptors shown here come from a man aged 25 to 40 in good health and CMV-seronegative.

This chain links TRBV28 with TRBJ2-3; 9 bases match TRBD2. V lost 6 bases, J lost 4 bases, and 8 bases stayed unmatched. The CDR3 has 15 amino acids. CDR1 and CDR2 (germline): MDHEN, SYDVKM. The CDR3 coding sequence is TGTGCCAGCAGGGGGGGGGCTAGCGGGGCAGATACGCAGTATTTT. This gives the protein CASRGGASGADTQYF.

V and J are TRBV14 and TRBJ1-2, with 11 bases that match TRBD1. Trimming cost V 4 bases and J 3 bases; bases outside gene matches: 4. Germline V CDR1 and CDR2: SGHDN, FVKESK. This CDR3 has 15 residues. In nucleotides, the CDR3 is TGTGCCAGCAGCCTGAGGACAGGGGGCCACTATGGCTACACCTTC. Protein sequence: CASSLRTGGHYGYTF.

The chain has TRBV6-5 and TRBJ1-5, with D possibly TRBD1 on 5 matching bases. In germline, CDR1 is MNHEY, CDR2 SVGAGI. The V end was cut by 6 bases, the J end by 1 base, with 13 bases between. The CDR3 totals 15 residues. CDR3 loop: CASSSLGLSNQPQHF. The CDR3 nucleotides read TGTGCCAGCAGCTCCTTGGGGCTGAGCAATCAGCCCCAGCATTTT.

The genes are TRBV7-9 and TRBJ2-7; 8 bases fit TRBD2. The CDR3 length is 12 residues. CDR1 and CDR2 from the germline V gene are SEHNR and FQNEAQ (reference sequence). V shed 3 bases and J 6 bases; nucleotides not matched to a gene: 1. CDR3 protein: CASSLTSAEQYF. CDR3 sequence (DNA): TGTGCCAGCAGCTTGACTAGCGCCGAGCAGTACTTC.